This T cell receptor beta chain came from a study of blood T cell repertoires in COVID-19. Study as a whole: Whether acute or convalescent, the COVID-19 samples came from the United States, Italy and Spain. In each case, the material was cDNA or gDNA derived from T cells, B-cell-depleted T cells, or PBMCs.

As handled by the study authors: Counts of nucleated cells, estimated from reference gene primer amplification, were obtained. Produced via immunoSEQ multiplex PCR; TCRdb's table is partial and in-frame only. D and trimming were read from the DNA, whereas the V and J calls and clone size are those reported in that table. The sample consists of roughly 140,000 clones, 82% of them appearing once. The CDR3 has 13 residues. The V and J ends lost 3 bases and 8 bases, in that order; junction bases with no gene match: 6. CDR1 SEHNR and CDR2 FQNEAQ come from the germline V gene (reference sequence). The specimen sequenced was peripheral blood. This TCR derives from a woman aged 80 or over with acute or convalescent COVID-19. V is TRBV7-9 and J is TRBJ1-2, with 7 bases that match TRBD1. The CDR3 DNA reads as TGTGCCAGCAGCTTTACAGGGGTCGGAGGCTACACCTTC. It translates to CASSFTGVGGYTF.